Listed here are 5 T cell receptor beta chains from one sample, sequenced in a study of vaccination and CD4 T cells after COVID-19. Antigens for these TCRs are unknown. The Oncomine TCR Beta short-read assay was what sequenced the DNA obtained from cultured CD4+ T cells. One entry per CDR3 protein, called by TCRdb with MiXCR from the PCR reads. The data show approximately 12,000 distinct CDR3 sequences, roughly 47% seen once. The treatment denotes: approximately nine-day PBMC culture with coronavirus spike peptide pools or control peptides (ViraFEST assay). Sequencing was carried out using CD4+ T cells from blood, cultured in vitro. Receptors originate from a human donor who had recovered from COVID-19.

The table lists this clonotype with a count of one. This rearrangement joins TRBV5-8 to TRBJ1-2; D not certain. V was cut by 4 bases and J by 0 bases, with 10 bases left in between. Germline loops: CDR1 SGHTS, CDR2 YDEGEE. There are 14 residues in the CDR3. This CDR3 is CASSRRPTNYGYTF. CDR3 DNA: TGTGCCAGCAGCAGGAGACCAACTAACTATGGCTACACCTTC.

This sequence joins TRBV7-8 and TRBJ2-2; the D gene is possibly TRBD1 (6 bases). CDR1 is SGHVS, CDR2 FQNEAQ, per germline. V gave up 2 bases and J gave up 5 bases, with 12 bases separating them. CDR3 length: 15 residues. CDR3 in amino acids: CASSLIGGRTGELFF. In DNA, the CDR3 is TGTGCCAGCAGCTTAATTGGGGGCCGGACCGGGGAGCTGTTTTTT.

This chain joins TRBV5-1 and TRBJ1-1; D gene ambiguous. V lost 0 bases to trimming and J lost 2 bases, with 8 bases between them. The CDR3 totals 14 residues. Germline V gene data show CDR1 as SGHRS and CDR2 as YFSETQ. The CDR3 bases are TGCGCCAGCAGCTTGGCCGGCTCTAACACTGAAGCTTTCTTT. It codes for CASSLAGSNTEAFF. The whole variable domain, remainder taken from reference TRBV5-1 and TRBJ1-1, is KAGVTQTPRYLIKTRGQQVTLSCSPISGHRSVSWYQQTPGQGLQFLFEYFSETQRNKGNFPGRFSGRQFSNSRSEMNVSTLELGDSALYLCASSLAGSNTEAFFGQGTRLTVV.

The V gene is TRBV19, the J gene TRBJ1-6; D is uncertain. The CDR3 length is 16 residues. V was shortened by 6 bases and J by 0 bases, with 12 bases between the two germline ends. From germline, CDR1 is LNHDA and CDR2 SQIVND (reference sequence). The CDR3 loop reads CASSVERSSYNSPLHF. DNA for the CDR3: TGTGCCAGTAGCGTGGAGCGGAGCTCCTATAATTCACCCCTCCACTTT.

CDR3 amino acids: CASSQLVSDRNTEAFF. Written as DNA, the CDR3 is TGTGCCAGCAGCCAGCTAGTCTCGGACAGGAACACTGAAGCTTTCTTT. This chain uses TRBV7-6 with TRBJ1-1, with D possibly matching TRBD1 (6 bases). CDR1 SGHVS and CDR2 FNYEAQ come from the germline V gene. The length of the CDR3 is 16 residues. The germline V and J ends were trimmed by 5 bases and 1 base, with 17 bases remaining between them.